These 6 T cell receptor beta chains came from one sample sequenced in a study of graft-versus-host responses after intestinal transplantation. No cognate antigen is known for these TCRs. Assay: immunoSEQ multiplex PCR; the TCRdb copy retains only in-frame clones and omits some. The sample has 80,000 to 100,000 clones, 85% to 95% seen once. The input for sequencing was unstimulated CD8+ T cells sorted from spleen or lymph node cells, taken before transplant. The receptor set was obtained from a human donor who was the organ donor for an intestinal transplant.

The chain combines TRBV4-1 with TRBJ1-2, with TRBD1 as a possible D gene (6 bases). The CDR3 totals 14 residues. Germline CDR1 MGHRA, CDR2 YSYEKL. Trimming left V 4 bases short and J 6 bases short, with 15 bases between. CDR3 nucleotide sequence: TGCGCCAGCAGCCCGTGGACAGACGCGCATGGCTACACCTTC. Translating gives CASSPWTDAHGYTF.

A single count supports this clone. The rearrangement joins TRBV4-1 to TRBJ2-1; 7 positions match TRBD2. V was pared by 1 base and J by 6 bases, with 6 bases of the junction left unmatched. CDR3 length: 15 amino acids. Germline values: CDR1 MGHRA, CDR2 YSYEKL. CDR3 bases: TGCGCCAGCAGCCAAGGACTAGCTTTCCCCAATGAGCAGTTCTTC. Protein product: CASSQGLAFPNEQFF.

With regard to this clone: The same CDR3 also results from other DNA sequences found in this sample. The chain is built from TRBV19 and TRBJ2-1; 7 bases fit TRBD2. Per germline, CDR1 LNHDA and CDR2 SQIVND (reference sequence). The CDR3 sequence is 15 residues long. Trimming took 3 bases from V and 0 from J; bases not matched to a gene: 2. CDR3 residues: CASSIGGGSYNEQFF. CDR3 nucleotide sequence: TGTGCCAGTAGTATTGGGGGGGGCTCCTACAATGAGCAGTTCTTC. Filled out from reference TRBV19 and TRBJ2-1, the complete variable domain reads DGGITQSPKYLFRKEGQNVTLSCEQNLNHDAMYWYRQDPGQGLRLIYYSQIVNDFQKGDIAEGYSVSREKKESFPLTVTSAQKNPTAFYLCASSIGGGSYNEQFFGPGTRLTVL.

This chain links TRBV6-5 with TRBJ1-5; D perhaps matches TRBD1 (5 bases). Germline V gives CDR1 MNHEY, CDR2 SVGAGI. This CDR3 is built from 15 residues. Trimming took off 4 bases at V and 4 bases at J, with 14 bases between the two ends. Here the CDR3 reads CASSFSGGGNQPQHF. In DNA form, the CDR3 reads TGTGCCAGCAGTTTCTCGGGCGGGGGAAATCAGCCCCAGCATTTT.

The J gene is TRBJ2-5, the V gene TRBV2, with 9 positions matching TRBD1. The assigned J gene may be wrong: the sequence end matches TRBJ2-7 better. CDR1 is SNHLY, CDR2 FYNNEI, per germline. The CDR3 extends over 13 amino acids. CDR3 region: CASRTGDAYEQYF. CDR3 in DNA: TGTGCCAGTCGGACAGGGGATGCATACGAGCAGTACTTC.

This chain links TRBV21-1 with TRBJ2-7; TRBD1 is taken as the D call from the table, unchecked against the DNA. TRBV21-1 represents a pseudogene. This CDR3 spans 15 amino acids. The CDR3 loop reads CASSSGHRGFDEQYF. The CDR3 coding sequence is TGTGCCAGCAGCTCCGGACACAGGGGGTTCGACGAGCAGTACTTC.